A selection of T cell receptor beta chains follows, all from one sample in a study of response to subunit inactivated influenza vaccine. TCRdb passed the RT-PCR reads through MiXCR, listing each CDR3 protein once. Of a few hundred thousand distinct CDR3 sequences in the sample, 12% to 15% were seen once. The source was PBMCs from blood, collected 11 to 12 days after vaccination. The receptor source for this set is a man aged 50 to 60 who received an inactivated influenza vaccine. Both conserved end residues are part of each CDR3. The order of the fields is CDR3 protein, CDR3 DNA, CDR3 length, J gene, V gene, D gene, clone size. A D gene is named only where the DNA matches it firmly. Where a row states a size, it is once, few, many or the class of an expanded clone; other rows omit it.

CASSPVYSTYNSPLHF,TGTGCCAGCAGCCCCGTTTACAGTACCTATAATTCACCCCTCCACTTT,16,TRBJ1-6,TRBV6-1,NA,few
CASSQEGVGRSTVQPQHF,TGTGCCAGCAGCCAAGAGGGTGTCGGGAGGTCCACAGTTCAGCCCCAGCATTTT,18,TRBJ1-5,TRBV4-2,NA,few
CASSYFLTQETQYF,TGTGCCAGCAGCTATTTTCTGACTCAAGAGACCCAGTACTTC,14,TRBJ2-5,TRBV7-8,NA,few
CASSYSRSTNIQYF,TGTGCCAGCAGTTACTCTCGGAGTACAAACATTCAGTACTTC,14,TRBJ2-4,TRBV6-5,NA,many
CASSQDISGGGSEQYF,TGCGCCAGCAGCCAAGATATAAGCGGGGGGGGGTCCGAGCAGTACTTC,16,TRBJ2-7,TRBV4-3,TRBD2,few
CASSYSKWGQGGSPLHF,TGTGCCAGCAGTTACTCGAAATGGGGACAGGGAGGATCACCCCTCCACTTT,17,TRBJ1-6,TRBV6-5,TRBD1,NA
CASSLRWGSDTQYF,TGTGCCAGCAGCCTCAGGTGGGGGTCTGATACGCAGTATTTT,14,TRBJ2-3,TRBV7-9,NA,NA
CATSRDQGPNEQYF,TGTGCCACCAGCAGAGATCAAGGCCCAAACGAGCAGTACTTC,14,TRBJ2-7,TRBV15,NA,NA
CASSLRVASTESKNIQYF,TGCGCCAGCAGCCTAAGGGTGGCTAGCACAGAATCCAAAAACATTCAGTACTTC,18,TRBJ2-4,TRBV4-1,NA,NA
CASSGLSGMFYNEQFF,TGTGCCAGCAGTGGCCTTAGCGGGATGTTCTACAATGAGCAGTTCTTC,16,TRBJ2-1,TRBV6-2/TRBV6-3,TRBD2,NA
CSAGDRGSTDTQYF,TGCAGTGCCGGGGACAGGGGGTCCACAGATACGCAGTATTTT,14,TRBJ2-3,TRBV20-1,TRBD1,NA
CASSLRDEETQYF,TGTGCCAGCAGCTTAAGGGATGAAGAGACCCAGTACTTC,13,TRBJ2-5,TRBV11-2,NA,few
CASSSDRVLRGYTF,TGTGCCAGCAGTTCGGACAGGGTGTTACGAGGCTACACCTTC,14,TRBJ1-2,TRBV6-5,TRBD1,many
CASSYGAGGTGELFF,TGTGCCAGCAGTTACGGGGCAGGGGGGACCGGGGAGCTGTTTTTT,15,TRBJ2-2,TRBV6-5,NA,NA
CASSLEYGTDEQYF,TGCGCCAGCAGCTTGGAGTACGGGACAGACGAGCAGTACTTC,14,TRBJ2-7,TRBV5-1,TRBD1,NA
CATSMDRGGEPQHF,TGTGCCACCAGCATGGACAGGGGAGGTGAGCCCCAGCATTTT,14,TRBJ1-5,TRBV15,TRBD1,NA
CASSLGPLSASSYEQYF,TGCGCCAGCAGCTTGGGGCCCCTTTCGGCCAGCTCCTACGAGCAGTACTTC,17,TRBJ2-7,TRBV5-1,NA,NA
CASSPWSADTQYF,TGTGCCAGCAGCCCCTGGTCCGCAGATACGCAGTATTTT,13,TRBJ2-3,TRBV7-2,NA,NA
CASSPLAGDGNTQYF,TGTGCCAGCAGTCCACTAGCGGGAGACGGGAATACGCAGTATTTT,15,TRBJ2-3,TRBV12-3/TRBV12-4,TRBD2,few
CASTLNRGNTDTQYF,TGTGCCAGCACTTTGAACAGGGGGAACACAGATACGCAGTATTTT,15,TRBJ2-3,TRBV6-2/TRBV6-3,TRBD1,few
CASSLAGTTNTEAFF,TGTGCCAGCAGCTTAGCTGGAACAACGAACACTGAAGCTTTCTTT,15,TRBJ1-1,TRBV7-2,NA,few
CSARDGGGPPGTQYF,TGCAGTGCTAGAGATGGCGGGGGACCACCAGGAACGCAGTATTTT,15,TRBJ2-3,TRBV20-1,TRBD2,NA
CATSNPQTGGSTDTQYF,TGTGCCACCAGCAACCCCCAAACAGGGGGTAGCACAGATACGCAGTATTTT,17,TRBJ2-3,TRBV15,TRBD1,few
CASSTTGKLRDYGYTF,TGTGCCAGCAGTACGACAGGGAAGCTAAGGGACTATGGCTACACCTTC,16,TRBJ1-2,TRBV5-8,TRBD1,NA
CASRGPGTSTTDTQYF,TGTGCCAGCAGGGGGCCCGGGACTAGCACAACAGATACGCAGTATTTT,16,TRBJ2-3,TRBV2,TRBD2,NA
CASSIRGTNYGYTF,TGTGCCAGCAGTATTAGGGGAACTAACTATGGCTACACCTTC,14,TRBJ1-2,TRBV7-9,NA,few
CASSVMGLAGVETQYF,TGTGCCAGCAGCGTAATGGGACTAGCGGGAGTAGAGACCCAGTACTTC,16,TRBJ2-5,TRBV9,TRBD2,few
CASSVGPSGTYEQYF,TGTGCCAGCAGCGTAGGCCCCTCAGGAACCTACGAGCAGTACTTC,15,TRBJ2-7,TRBV9,NA,NA
CASSQGGWGNLNTEAFF,TGTGCCAGCAGCCAGGGGGGGTGGGGCAACCTGAACACTGAAGCTTTCTTT,17,TRBJ1-1,TRBV6-1,TRBD1,NA
CASSLQPGGFNNEQFF,TGTGCCAGCAGCTTACAACCAGGGGGCTTCAACAATGAGCAGTTCTTC,16,TRBJ2-1,TRBV7-3,TRBD1,NA
CASSLQESNQPQHF,TGTGCCAGCAGCCTACAGGAGAGTAATCAGCCCCAGCATTTT,14,TRBJ1-5,TRBV12-3/TRBV12-4,NA,NA
CSARPGQGDTEAFF,TGCAGTGCTAGACCCGGACAGGGAGACACTGAAGCTTTCTTT,14,TRBJ1-1,TRBV20-1,TRBD1,NA
CASSLMVQETQYF,TGTGCCAGCAGCTTAATGGTACAAGAGACCCAGTACTTC,13,TRBJ2-5,TRBV11-3,NA,few
CASSPRTGTVTDTQYF,TGCGCCAGCAGTCCGAGAACCGGGACAGTCACAGATACGCAGTATTTT,16,TRBJ2-3,TRBV5-1,TRBD1,few
CASKSGGANVLTF,TGTGCCAGCAAGAGCGGCGGGGCCAACGTCCTGACTTTC,13,TRBJ2-6,TRBV2,NA,few
CATSRARWGTGGSRTYNEQFF,TGTGCCACCAGCAGAGCTAGATGGGGGACAGGGGGCTCTAGGACCTACAATGAGCAGTTCTTC,21,TRBJ2-1,TRBV15,TRBD1,NA
CASSPPSPSSYNEQFF,TGTGCCAGCTCGCCCCCTAGCCCGAGCTCCTACAATGAGCAGTTCTTC,16,TRBJ2-1,TRBV18,NA,few
CASSQPGSYNEQFF,TGCGCCAGCAGCCAACCGGGCAGCTACAATGAGCAGTTCTTC,14,TRBJ2-1,TRBV5-1,NA,NA
CASSAERGLAGDYNEQFF,TGTGCCAGCAGCGCCGAAAGGGGACTAGCGGGGGACTACAATGAGCAGTTCTTC,18,TRBJ2-1,TRBV9,TRBD2,NA
CASSVGATYEQYF,TGTGCCAGCAGCGTAGGGGCGACCTACGAGCAGTACTTC,13,TRBJ2-7,TRBV9,NA,few
CASSLSNYGYTF,TGTGCCAGCAGCTTAAGTAACTATGGCTACACCTTC,12,TRBJ1-2,TRBV11-2,NA,many
CASRSGLARSTDTQYF,TGTGCCAGCAGATCGGGACTAGCGCGTAGCACAGATACCCAGTATTTT,16,TRBJ2-3,TRBV27,TRBD2,NA
CAISGQGRNQPQHF,TGTGCCATCAGCGGACAGGGAAGGAATCAGCCCCAGCATTTT,14,TRBJ1-5,TRBV10-3,TRBD1,NA
CASSDLREASGELFF,TGTGCCAGCAGTGATTTGCGGGAGGCATCCGGGGAGCTGTTTTTT,15,TRBJ2-2,TRBV25-1,TRBD2,few